This TCR beta chain is drawn from a study of regulatory T cells in long-lasting Graves disease. Overall study results and limits: Reduced TCR diversity was observed in persistent Graves' patients versus newly diagnosed patients.

According to the study, TCR beta libraries were built with iRepertoire HTBI primers and CDR3-region Arm-PCR. TCRdb analysed the multiplex PCR reads with MiXCR anew, one entry per CDR3 protein. This table has about 470,000 distinct CDR3 sequences, roughly 20% appearing once. CDR1 and CDR2 (germline): SGDLS, YYNGEE. There are 15 residues in the CDR3. With respect to this clonotype: What it binds is not known. At one end, the junction sequence differs from germline, possibly due to a read error.

Noted time point: persistent/refractory GD, antithyroid drugs over 5 years with positive TRAb. The TCR library was prepared using RNA isolated from PBMCs. Source: peripheral blood mononuclear cells (PBMCs), taken when the disease was refractory, from a patient treated with antithyroid drugs. This clonotype was obtained from a female donor with Graves disease. The chain joins TRBV9 to TRBJ1-5, with D perhaps TRBD1 (6 bases). CDR3 protein: CASSGQGFSDQPQHF. For the CDR3, the DNA is TGTGCCAGCAGCGGCCAGGGGTTTAGCGATCAGCCCCAGCATTTT.